Presented here are 29 T cell receptor beta chains from one specimen sequenced in a study of OX40 agonist ivuxolimab in advanced cancers. Sequencing used immunoSEQ multiplex PCR; TCRdb keeps in-frame clones, though not all of them. The sample holds about 12,000 clones, 80% to 95% seen once. Material: CD4+ or CD8+ T cells sorted from blood, obtained in a trial of the OX40 agonist ivuxolimab. The source of these receptors is an adult with an advanced solid tumor such as melanoma, head and neck, liver or kidney cancer.

The gene calls are TRBV10-3 and TRBJ2-7; no reliable D call. Deletions cut 0 bases from V and 3 bases from J, with 3 bases between. The CDR3 is made up of 12 amino acids. Germline loops: CDR1 ENHRY, CDR2 SYGVKD. The chain's CDR3 is CAISESGYEQYF. CDR3 bases: TGTGCCATCAGTGAGTCGGGCTACGAGCAGTACTTC.

V and J are TRBV5-4 and TRBJ2-3; 7 bases line up with TRBD2. The CDR3 consists of 14 residues. CDR1 and CDR2 from the germline V gene are SGHNT and YYREEE (reference sequence). With 4 bases clipped from V and 5 bases from J, the junction kept 7 bases outside the gene matches. The CDR3: CASSEAGAVDTQYF. The CDR3 region has the DNA TGTGCCAGCAGCGAGGCGGGAGCGGTAGATACGCAGTATTTT.

The V call is TRBV30, the J call TRBJ1-6; D possibly corresponds to TRBD1 (5 bases). This CDR3 region has 14 residues. Germline CDR1 is GTSNPN and CDR2 is SVGIG (reference sequence). The V gene lost 2 bases and the J gene lost 14 bases, with 19 bases spanning the gap. The CDR3 sequence is CAWSLPRGRKSLHF. The CDR3 DNA follows: TGTGCCTGGAGTCTACCCCGGGGCCGCAAATCCCTCCACTTT.

V usage is TRBV19 and J usage is TRBJ1-1; D might be TRBD1 (5 bases). Trimming removed 3 bases from V and 5 bases from J, with 16 bases in between. The CDR3 length is 15 residues. CDR1 is LNHDA, CDR2 SQIVND, per germline (reference sequence). DNA for the CDR3: TGTGCCAGTAGTATGGGGCCCCAGGGTGGTACTGAAGCTTTCTTT. Its translation is CASSMGPQGGTEAFF.

The chain employs TRBV7-8 and TRBJ2-7, with a weak D call TRBD2 (5 bases). This CDR3 is built from 13 residues. Germline CDR1 SGHVS, CDR2 FQNEAQ. V was trimmed by 5 bases and J by 3 bases, leaving 11 bases between them. CDR3 in DNA: TGTGCCAGCAGCCCCGGCGCGGGCTACGAGCAGTACTTC. Amino acid sequence: CASSPGAGYEQYF.

The chain carries TRBV4-1 and TRBJ1-1; a possible D gene is TRBD1 (6 bases). Between the trimmed V and J ends, which lost 4 bases and 0 bases, there was a span of 9 bases. The CDR3 contains 14 residues. The germline V gene encodes CDR1 MGHRA and CDR2 YSYEKL. The CDR3 coding sequence is TGCGCCAGCAGCCCTGGACAGATGAACACTGAAGCTTTCTTT. Protein product: CASSPGQMNTEAFF.

V usage is TRBV19 and J usage is TRBJ2-5, with D possibly matching TRBD2 (5 bases). Per germline, CDR1 LNHDA and CDR2 SQIVND (reference sequence). This CDR3 is built from 14 residues. Trimming removed 3 bases from V and 9 bases from J, with 17 bases in between. Here the CDR3 reads CASSMGSALAPQYF. The DNA of the CDR3 is TGTGCCAGTAGTATGGGTAGCGCCTTAGCGCCCCAGTACTTC.

V gene TRBV7-9 combines with J gene TRBJ2-5; D uncertain. Germline CDR1 SEHNR, CDR2 FQNEAQ (reference sequence). Trimming stripped 5 bases from V and 4 bases from J, with 11 bases between. The length of the CDR3 is 13 residues. The CDR3 nucleotides are TGTGCCAGCAGCGGGTACAGAGGAGAGACCCAGTACTTC. Amino acids: CASSGYRGETQYF.

The chain joins TRBV4-1 to TRBJ2-1; D could derive from TRBD1 or TRBD2 (5 bases each). V was shortened by 2 bases and J by 3 bases, with 14 bases between the two germline ends. Looked up from germline, CDR1 is MGHRA and CDR2 is YSYEKL. There are 16 residues in the CDR3. CDR3 loop: CASSQRWGTYYNEQFF. The DNA for the CDR3 is TGCGCCAGCAGCCAAAGATGGGGGACGTACTACAATGAGCAGTTCTTC.

The V call is TRBV6-1, the J call TRBJ1-2; 9 bases are shared with TRBD1. Germline-derived CDR1 and CDR2 are MNHNS and SASEGT. V lost 6 bases and J lost 7; bases outside the gene matches: 9. The CDR3 runs 14 residues. The CDR3 bases are TGTGCCAGCAGGGGGACAGGGCCGTTGGGTGGCTACACCTTC. Its protein product is CASRGTGPLGGYTF.

This clone was counted a single time. The V call is TRBV7-3, the J call TRBJ2-1, with D perhaps given as TRBD1 or TRBD2 (5 bases each). V lost 4 bases and J lost 0, with 10 bases in between. This CDR3 is 15 amino acids long. Germline CDR1 SGHTA, CDR2 FQGTGA. CDR3 protein: CASSWDRSSYNEQFF. The CDR3 nucleotides read TGTGCCAGCAGCTGGGACCGGAGCTCCTACAATGAGCAGTTCTTC.

The chain combines TRBV10-2 with TRBJ2-3; possible D gene TRBD2, 6 bases. V lost 4 bases, J lost 5 bases, and 13 bases lay in between. This CDR3 has 14 amino acids. In germline, CDR1 is WSHSY, CDR2 SAAADI. CDR3 bases: TGCGCCAGCAGTGTGGTGGGAGGAGGAGATACGCAGTATTTT. It yields the protein CASSVVGGGDTQYF.

V usage is TRBV27 and J usage is TRBJ1-5; D ambiguous. Germline V gene sequence: CDR1 MNHEY, CDR2 SMNVEV (reference sequence). This CDR3 has 14 residues. Trimming removed 8 bases from V and 0 bases from J, with 11 bases in between. The CDR3: CASGRFYSNQPQHF. CDR3 DNA sequence: TGTGCCAGCGGCAGATTTTATAGCAATCAGCCCCAGCATTTT.

The genes are TRBV29-1 and TRBJ2-7; 11 bases fit TRBD1. This CDR3 has 16 amino acids. Per germline, CDR1 SQVTM and CDR2 ANQGSEA. Trimming took 4 bases from V and 0 from J; bases not matched to a gene: 8. The CDR3 protein is CSVGGQGARGSYEQYF. CDR3 sequence (DNA): TGCAGCGTTGGCGGACAGGGGGCGCGGGGCTCCTACGAGCAGTACTTC.

This clone came up a few times. CDR3 protein: CASSLWGRENEKLFF. In DNA, the CDR3 is TGTGCCAGCAGCTTATGGGGGAGGGAAAATGAAAAACTGTTTTTT. The rearrangement joins TRBV11-3 to TRBJ1-4; D may be TRBD1 (5 bases). Trimming removed 2 bases at V and 5 bases at J, with 12 bases between. The CDR3 runs to 15 residues. Germline V gene data show CDR1 as SGHNT and CDR2 as YENEEA.

This chain links TRBV15 with TRBJ1-1; D gene ambiguous. V was cut by 1 base and J by 1 base, with 13 bases left in between. CDR3 length: 16 residues. CDR1 is LNHNV and CDR2 is YYDKDF in the germline V gene (reference sequence). The CDR3 DNA reads TGTGCCACCAGCAGAGTTCGAGCTTCGGGGAACACTGAAGCTTTCTTT. Its protein is CATSRVRASGNTEAFF.

This clone was found a few times. The same CDR3 arises from other DNA sequences in this sample as well. This chain connects TRBV9 to TRBJ1-1; D not resolved. Between the trimmed V and J ends, which lost 0 bases and 3 bases, there was a span of 6 bases. The CDR3 is 13 amino acids. Germline V gives CDR1 SGDLS, CDR2 YYNGEE. CDR3 in DNA: TGTGCCAGCAGCGTAGGTGGGGACACTGAAGCTTTCTTT. Protein sequence: CASSVGGDTEAFF.

The chain joins TRBV5-4 to TRBJ2-7, with D tentatively TRBD1 (5 bases). V was pared by 4 bases and J by 5 bases, with 10 bases between. The CDR3 covers 12 residues. Germline CDR1 and CDR2: SGHNT and YYREEE (reference sequence). The CDR3 reads CASSRTTNEQYF. The CDR3 region has the DNA TGTGCCAGCAGCCGGACAACCAACGAGCAGTACTTC.

In this sample, this clone turned up once. The CDR3 loop reads CAWSVGHRTEAFF. DNA for the CDR3: TGTGCCTGGAGTGTTGGGCATCGGACTGAAGCTTTCTTT. This chain uses TRBV30 with TRBJ1-1; no reliable D call. CDR1 and CDR2 from the germline V gene are GTSNPN and SVGIG (reference sequence). The CDR3 totals 13 residues. V was cut by 0 bases and J by 5 bases, with 10 bases left in between. The variable domain in full, completed from reference TRBV30 and TRBJ1-1, reads SQTIHQWPATLVQPVGSPLSLECTVEGTSNPNLYWYRQAAGRGLQLLFYSVGIGQISSEVPQNLSASRPQDRQFILSSKKLLLSDSGFYLCAWSVGHRTEAFFGQGTRLTVV.

This clone was seen once. The chain is built from TRBV6-5 and TRBJ2-5; the match to TRBD1 covers 8 bases. Germline trimming cut 3 bases from V and 5 bases from J; bases unmatched to any gene: 5. This CDR3 has 14 amino acids. Germline V gene lookup returns CDR1 MNHEY and CDR2 SVGAGI. The CDR3 protein is CASSYQGARETQYF. CDR3 in DNA: TGTGCCAGCAGTTATCAGGGGGCGAGGGAGACCCAGTACTTC.

The V and J genes are TRBV13 and TRBJ2-1; possible D gene TRBD1, 6 bases. V was shortened by 1 base and J by 0 bases, with 13 bases between the two germline ends. The CDR3 loop spans 17 amino acids. Germline loops: CDR1 PRHDT, CDR2 FYEKMQ (reference sequence). CDR3 sequence: CASSLDVGTSSYNEQFF. CDR3 sequence (DNA): TGTGCCAGCAGCTTAGATGTAGGGACAAGCTCCTACAATGAGCAGTTCTTC.

V and J are TRBV4-1 and TRBJ1-3; a possible D gene is TRBD1 (6 bases). CDR1 is MGHRA and CDR2 is YSYEKL in the germline V gene. The CDR3 spans 17 residues. The V gene lost 3 bases and the J gene lost 3 bases, with 18 bases spanning the gap. DNA for the CDR3: TGCGCCAGCAGCCACTCAGACGGACAGCTTTTTGGAAACACCATATATTTT. Translated: CASSHSDGQLFGNTIYF.

The chain couples TRBV13 to TRBJ2-7; 16 nucleotides match TRBD2. The CDR3 extends over 16 amino acids. In germline, CDR1 is PRHDT, CDR2 FYEKMQ (reference sequence). The V and J ends lost 4 bases and 3 bases, in that order; junction bases with no gene match: 3. The CDR3, as DNA: TGTGCCAGCAGCTCGGGACTAGCGGGGGGGAACTACGAGCAGTACTTC. Amino acids: CASSSGLAGGNYEQYF.

This clone was detected only a few times. The chain uses TRBV6-5 and TRBJ1-1; D gene unclear. The CDR3 length is 13 residues. V was shortened by 0 bases and J by 4 bases, with 6 bases between the two germline ends. Per the germline V gene, CDR1 is MNHEY and CDR2 is SVGAGI. CDR3 residues: CASSYSSVTEAFF. DNA for the CDR3: TGTGCCAGCAGTTACTCGTCGGTCACTGAAGCTTTCTTT.

The genes are TRBV14 and TRBJ2-3; 9 nucleotides agree with TRBD2. Germline CDR1 reads SGHDN; CDR2 reads FVKESK. V dropped 5 bases and J dropped 2; count of bases not matched to a gene: 5. The CDR3 length is 15 residues. The DNA of the CDR3 is TGTGCCAGCAGCTTGACTAGCGGATACACAGATACGCAGTATTTT. This translates into CASSLTSGYTDTQYF.

The chain combines TRBV29-1 with TRBJ1-2; 7 nucleotides align to TRBD1. Trimming took 1 base from V and 2 from J; bases not matched to a gene: 7. Germline V CDR1 and CDR2: SQVTM, ANQGSEA. The CDR3 spans 15 residues. Here the CDR3 DNA reads TGCAGCGTTGAAGGGGACAGACAGGGAAACTATGGCTACACCTTC. This translates into CSVEGDRQGNYGYTF.

V is TRBV6-9 and J is TRBJ1-1; the match to TRBD1 covers 8 bases. Germline trimming cut 3 bases from V and 6 bases from J; bases unmatched to any gene: 3. CDR1 MNHGY and CDR2 SVAAGI come from the germline V gene. The CDR3 sequence is 13 residues long. CDR3 residues: CASSYSTGAEAFF. In nucleotides, the CDR3 is TGTGCCAGCAGTTACTCGACAGGGGCTGAAGCTTTCTTT.

This clone showed up just once. CDR3 nucleotides: TGCGCCAGCAGCTTGGGAGGGAAAGCCAAAAACATTCAGTACTTC. Its translation: CASSLGGKAKNIQYF. This chain links TRBV5-1 with TRBJ2-4; tentatively, D is TRBD2 (5 bases). Germline V gives CDR1 SGHRS, CDR2 YFSETQ. V was pared by 0 bases and J by 0 bases, with 7 bases between. The CDR3 is 15 amino acids.

CDR3 loop: CASSEGRSLTYEQYF. For the CDR3, the DNA is TGTGCCAGCAGTGAGGGACGGAGCCTGACCTACGAGCAGTACTTC. The V call is TRBV6-1, the J call TRBJ2-7; D is perhaps TRBD1 or TRBD2 (5 bases each). Trimming stripped 3 bases from V and 2 bases from J, with 14 bases between. CDR1 and CDR2 (germline): MNHNS, SASEGT. CDR3 length: 15 residues.